This T cell receptor beta chain is from a study of cytomegalovirus exposure and HLA in healthy donors. PCR employed 60 Vbeta and 13 Jbeta primers. Assay used: immunoSEQ multiplex PCR; TCRdb lists only in-frame clones, some missing. Among 90,000 to 120,000 clones, more than 65% were seen once, and the ten largest hold around 2%. The CDR3 covers 15 residues. The germline gives CDR1 SGHAT, CDR2 FQNNGV. After removal of 1 base from V and 0 bases from J, the junction contained 1 base not matched to a gene. This clone has a handful of counts. The antigen remains unidentified. Whole-study findings and limits: An analysis that was carried out later associated 16,951 TCR beta sequences with HLA alleles at 0.05 false discovery rate. Many donors carried some public TCRs, although rarity characterized most TCR sequences. With DRB1 most and HLA-C fewest, TCR association rates differed between HLA loci in a later analysis.

The chain combines TRBV11-2 with TRBJ1-1; 8 bases are a match to TRBD1. This clonotype originated in a man younger than 45 in good health and CMV-seronegative. The specimen sequenced was PBMCs. Written as DNA, the CDR3 is TGTGCCAGCAGCTTAGGACAGGGGTTGAACACTGAAGCTTTCTTT. This sequence encodes CASSLGQGLNTEAFF. The whole variable domain, filled in from reference TRBV11-2 and TRBJ1-1, reads EAGVAQSPRYKIIEKRQSVAFWCNPISGHATLYWYQQILGQGPKLLIQFQNNGVVDDSQLPKDRFSAERLKGVDSTLKIQPAKLEDSAVYLCASSLGQGLNTEAFFGQGTRLTVV.